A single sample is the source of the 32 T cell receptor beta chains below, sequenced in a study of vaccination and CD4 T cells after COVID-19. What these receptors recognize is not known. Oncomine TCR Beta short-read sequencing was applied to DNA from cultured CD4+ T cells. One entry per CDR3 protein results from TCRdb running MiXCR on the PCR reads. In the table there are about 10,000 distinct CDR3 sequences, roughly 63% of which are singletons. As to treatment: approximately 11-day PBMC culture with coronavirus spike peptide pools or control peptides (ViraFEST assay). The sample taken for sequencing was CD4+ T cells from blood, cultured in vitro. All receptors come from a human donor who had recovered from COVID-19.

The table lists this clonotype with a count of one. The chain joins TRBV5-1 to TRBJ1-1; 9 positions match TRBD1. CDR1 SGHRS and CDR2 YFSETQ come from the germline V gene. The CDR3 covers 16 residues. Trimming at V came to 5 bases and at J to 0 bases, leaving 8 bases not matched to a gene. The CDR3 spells CASRRGQGSLNTEAFF. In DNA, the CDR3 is TGCGCCAGCAGACGGGGACAGGGAAGCTTGAACACTGAAGCTTTCTTT.

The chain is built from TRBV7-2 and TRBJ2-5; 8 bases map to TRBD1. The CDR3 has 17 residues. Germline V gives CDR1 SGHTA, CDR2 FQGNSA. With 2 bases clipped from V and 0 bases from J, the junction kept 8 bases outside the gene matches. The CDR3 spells CASSLFRQGAYQETQYF. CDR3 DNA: TGTGCCAGCAGCTTATTCCGTCAGGGGGCCTACCAAGAGACCCAGTACTTC.

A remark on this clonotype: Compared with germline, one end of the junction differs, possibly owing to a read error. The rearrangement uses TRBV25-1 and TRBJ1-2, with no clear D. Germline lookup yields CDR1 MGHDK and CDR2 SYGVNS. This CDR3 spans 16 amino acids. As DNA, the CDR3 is TGTGCCGGCAGTAGAACCATGCCCATACCTAACCATGGCTACACCTTC. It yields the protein CAGSRTMPIPNHGYTF.

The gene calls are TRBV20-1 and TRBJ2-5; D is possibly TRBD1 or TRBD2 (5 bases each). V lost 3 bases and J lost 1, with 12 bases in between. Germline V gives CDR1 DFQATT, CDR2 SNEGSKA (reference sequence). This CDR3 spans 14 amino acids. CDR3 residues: CSASSWGFQETQYF. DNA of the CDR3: TGCAGTGCTAGTTCGTGGGGGTTCCAAGAGACCCAGTACTTC.

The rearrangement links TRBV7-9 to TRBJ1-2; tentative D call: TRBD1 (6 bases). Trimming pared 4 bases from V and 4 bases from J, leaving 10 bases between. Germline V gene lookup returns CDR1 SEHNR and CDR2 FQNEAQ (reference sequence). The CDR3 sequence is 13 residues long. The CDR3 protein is CASSYRDGYGYTF. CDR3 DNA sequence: TGTGCCAGCAGCTACAGGGACGGCTATGGCTACACCTTC.

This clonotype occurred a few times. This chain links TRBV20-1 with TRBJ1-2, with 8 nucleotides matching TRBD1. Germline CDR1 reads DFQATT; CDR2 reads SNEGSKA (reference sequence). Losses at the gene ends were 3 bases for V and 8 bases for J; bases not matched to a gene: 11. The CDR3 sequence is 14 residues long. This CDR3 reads CSASQPDRVLGYTF. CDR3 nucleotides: TGCAGTGCTAGTCAACCGGACAGGGTGCTAGGCTACACCTTC.

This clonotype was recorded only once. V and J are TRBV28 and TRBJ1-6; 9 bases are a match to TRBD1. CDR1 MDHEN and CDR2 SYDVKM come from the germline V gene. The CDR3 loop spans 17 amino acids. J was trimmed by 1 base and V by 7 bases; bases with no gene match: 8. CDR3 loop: CASIDRGRRSYNSPLHF. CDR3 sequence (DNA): TGTGCCAGCATTGACAGGGGGAGGAGGTCCTATAATTCACCCCTCCACTTT.

The CDR3 sequence: CATCDWGTDTQYF. In DNA, the CDR3 is TGTGCCACCTGTGACTGGGGCACAGATACGCAGTATTTT. The chain carries TRBV12-3 or TRBV12-4 and TRBJ2-3; no definite D call. The CDR3 length is 13 residues. V was cut by 10 bases and J by 1 base, with 12 bases left in between.

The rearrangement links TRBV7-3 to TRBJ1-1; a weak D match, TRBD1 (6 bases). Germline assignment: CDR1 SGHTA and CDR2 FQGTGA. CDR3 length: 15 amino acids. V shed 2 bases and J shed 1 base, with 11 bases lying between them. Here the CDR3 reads CASSLLGAENTEAFF. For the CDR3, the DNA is TGTGCCAGCAGCTTACTGGGGGCCGAGAACACTGAAGCTTTCTTT.

The CDR3 spells CASSEDSLRETQYF. The CDR3 region has the DNA TGTGCCAGCAGTGAAGACTCCCTCCGGGAGACGCAGTATTTT. The rearrangement joins TRBV6-1 to TRBJ2-3; tentative D call: TRBD2 (6 bases). The CDR3 contains 14 residues. V was pared by 1 base and J by 9 bases, with 14 bases between. The germline gives CDR1 MNHNS, CDR2 SASEGT.

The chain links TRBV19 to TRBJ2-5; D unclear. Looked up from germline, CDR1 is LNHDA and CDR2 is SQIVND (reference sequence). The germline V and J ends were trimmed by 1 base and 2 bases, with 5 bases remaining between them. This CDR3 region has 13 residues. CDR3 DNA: TGTGCCAGTAGTATAGGCAGACAAGAGACCCAGTACTTC. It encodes CASSIGRQETQYF.

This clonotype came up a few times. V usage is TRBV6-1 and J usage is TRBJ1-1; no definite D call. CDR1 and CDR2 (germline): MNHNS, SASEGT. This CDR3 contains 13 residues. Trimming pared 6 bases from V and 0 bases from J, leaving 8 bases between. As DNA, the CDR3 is TGTGCCAGCAGGAGAGAGATGAACACTGAAGCTTTCTTT. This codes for CASRREMNTEAFF.

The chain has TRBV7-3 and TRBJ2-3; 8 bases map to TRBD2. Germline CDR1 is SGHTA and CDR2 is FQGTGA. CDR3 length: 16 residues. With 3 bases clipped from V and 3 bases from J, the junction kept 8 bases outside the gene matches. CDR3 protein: CASSLIGERETDTQYF. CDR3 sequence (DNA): TGTGCCAGCAGCTTGATAGGAGAGCGGGAGACAGATACGCAGTATTTT.

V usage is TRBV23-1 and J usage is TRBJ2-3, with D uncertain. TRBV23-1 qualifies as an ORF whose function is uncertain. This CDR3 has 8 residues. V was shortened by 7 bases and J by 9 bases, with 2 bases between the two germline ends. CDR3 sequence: CASTTQYF. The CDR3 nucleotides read TGCGCCAGCACCACGCAGTATTTT.

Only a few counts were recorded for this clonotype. The CDR3 region is CASSLVSARSTDTQYF. As DNA, the CDR3 is TGTGCCAGCAGCTTGGTTTCCGCTCGTAGCACAGATACGCAGTATTTT. The chain uses TRBV5-6 and TRBJ2-3; D is unresolved. This CDR3 is built from 16 residues. V was shortened by 0 bases and J by 0 bases, with 11 bases between the two germline ends. Per the germline V gene, CDR1 is SGHDT and CDR2 is YYEEEE.

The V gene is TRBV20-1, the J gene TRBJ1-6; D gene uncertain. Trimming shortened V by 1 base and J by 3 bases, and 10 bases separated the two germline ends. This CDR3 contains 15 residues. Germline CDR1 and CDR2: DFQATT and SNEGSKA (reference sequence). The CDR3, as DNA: TGCAGTGCTAGAGTAGGCAGCCACTATAATTCACCCCTCCACTTT. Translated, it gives CSARVGSHYNSPLHF.

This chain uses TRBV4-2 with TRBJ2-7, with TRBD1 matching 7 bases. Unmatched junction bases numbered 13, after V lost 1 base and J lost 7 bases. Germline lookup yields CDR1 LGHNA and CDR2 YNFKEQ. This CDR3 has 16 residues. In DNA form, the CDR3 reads TGTGCCAGCAGCCAAGGCCCGGGACAGAGTACGTGGGAGCAGTACTTC. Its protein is CASSQGPGQSTWEQYF.

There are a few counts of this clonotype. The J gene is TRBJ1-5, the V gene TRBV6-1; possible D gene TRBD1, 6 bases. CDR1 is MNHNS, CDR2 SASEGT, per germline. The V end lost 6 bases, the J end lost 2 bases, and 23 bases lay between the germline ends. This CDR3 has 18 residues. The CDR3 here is CASSQTGRGGYGNQPQHF. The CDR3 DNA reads TGTGCCAGCAGCCAAACGGGCAGGGGCGGATATGGCAATCAGCCCCAGCATTTT.

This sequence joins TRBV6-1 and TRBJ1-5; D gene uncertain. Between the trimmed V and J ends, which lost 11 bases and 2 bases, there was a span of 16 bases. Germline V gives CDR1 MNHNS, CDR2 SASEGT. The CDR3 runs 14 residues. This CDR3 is CASLEGWGNQPQHF. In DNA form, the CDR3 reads TGTGCCTCCCTTGAGGGATGGGGCAATCAGCCCCAGCATTTT.

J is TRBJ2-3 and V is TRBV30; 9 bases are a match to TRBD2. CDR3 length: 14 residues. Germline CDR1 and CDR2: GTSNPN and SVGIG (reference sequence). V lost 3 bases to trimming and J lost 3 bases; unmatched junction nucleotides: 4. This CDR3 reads CAWRVAGATDTQYF. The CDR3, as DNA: TGTGCCTGGAGGGTAGCGGGAGCAACAGATACGCAGTATTTT.

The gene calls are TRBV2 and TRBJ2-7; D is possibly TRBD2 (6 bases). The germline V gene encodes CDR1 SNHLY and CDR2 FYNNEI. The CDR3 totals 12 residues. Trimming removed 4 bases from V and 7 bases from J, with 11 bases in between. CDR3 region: CASSVFRGEQYF. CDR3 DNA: TGTGCCAGCAGTGTGTTCCGGGGGGAGCAGTACTTC.

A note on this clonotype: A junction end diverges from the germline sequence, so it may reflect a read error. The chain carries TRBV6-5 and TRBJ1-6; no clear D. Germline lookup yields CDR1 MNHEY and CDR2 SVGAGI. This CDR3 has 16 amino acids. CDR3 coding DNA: TGTGCCAGCAGTTACTCCGTAGGCAGAAACAATTCATCCCTCCACTTT. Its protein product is CASSYSVGRNNSSLHF.

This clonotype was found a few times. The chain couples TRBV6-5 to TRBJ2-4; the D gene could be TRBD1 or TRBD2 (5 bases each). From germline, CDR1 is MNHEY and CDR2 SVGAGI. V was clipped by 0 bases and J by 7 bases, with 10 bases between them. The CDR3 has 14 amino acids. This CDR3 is CASSYSMGVNIQYF. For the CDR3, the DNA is TGTGCCAGCAGTTACTCGATGGGGGTCAACATTCAGTACTTC.

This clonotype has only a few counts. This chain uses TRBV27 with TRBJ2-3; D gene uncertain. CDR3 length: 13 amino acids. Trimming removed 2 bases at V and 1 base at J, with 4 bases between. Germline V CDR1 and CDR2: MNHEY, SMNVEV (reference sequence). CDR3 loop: CASSLRGTDTQYF. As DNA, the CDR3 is TGTGCCAGCAGTTTACGGGGCACAGATACGCAGTATTTT.

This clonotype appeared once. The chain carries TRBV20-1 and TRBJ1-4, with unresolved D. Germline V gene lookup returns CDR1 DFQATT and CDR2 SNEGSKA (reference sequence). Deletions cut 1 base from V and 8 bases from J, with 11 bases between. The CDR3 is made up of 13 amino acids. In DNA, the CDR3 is TGCAGTGCTAGAGGAGGGTCGGGGGAAAAACTGTTTTTT. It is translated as CSARGGSGEKLFF.

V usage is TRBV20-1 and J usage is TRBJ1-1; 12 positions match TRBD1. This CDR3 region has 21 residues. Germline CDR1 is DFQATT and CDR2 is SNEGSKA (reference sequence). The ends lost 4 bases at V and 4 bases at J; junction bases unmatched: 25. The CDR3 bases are TGCAGTGCTACCTTCCCACTCGGGACAGGGGGCTTGCCCGTTGGAGCCACTGAAGCTTTCTTT. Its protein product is CSATFPLGTGGLPVGATEAFF.

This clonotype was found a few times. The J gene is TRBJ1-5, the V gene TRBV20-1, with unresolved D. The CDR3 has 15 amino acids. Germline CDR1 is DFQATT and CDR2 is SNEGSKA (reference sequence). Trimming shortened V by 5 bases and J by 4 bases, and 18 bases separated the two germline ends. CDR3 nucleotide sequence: TGCAGTGCTTGGGAGAGGGATCGTGGGAATCAGCCCCAGCATTTT. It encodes CSAWERDRGNQPQHF.

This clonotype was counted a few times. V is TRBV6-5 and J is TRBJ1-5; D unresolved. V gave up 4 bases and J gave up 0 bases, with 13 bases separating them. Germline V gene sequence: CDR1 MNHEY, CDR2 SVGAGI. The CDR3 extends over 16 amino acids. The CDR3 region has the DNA TGTGCCAGCAGTTTCCGCCCCGGGAATAGCAATCAGCCCCAGCATTTT. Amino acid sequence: CASSFRPGNSNQPQHF.

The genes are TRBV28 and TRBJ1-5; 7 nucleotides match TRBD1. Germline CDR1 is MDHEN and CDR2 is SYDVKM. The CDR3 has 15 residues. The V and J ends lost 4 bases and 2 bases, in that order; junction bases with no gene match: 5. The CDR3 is CASSSQTGGNQPQHF. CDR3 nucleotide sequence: TGTGCCAGCAGTTCTCAAACAGGGGGCAATCAGCCCCAGCATTTT. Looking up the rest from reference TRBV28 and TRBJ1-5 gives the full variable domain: DVKVTQSSRYLVKRTGEKVFLECVQDMDHENMFWYRQDPGLGLRLIYFSYDVKMKEKGDIPEGYSVSREKKERFSLILESASTNQTSMYLCASSSQTGGNQPQHFGDGTRLSIL.

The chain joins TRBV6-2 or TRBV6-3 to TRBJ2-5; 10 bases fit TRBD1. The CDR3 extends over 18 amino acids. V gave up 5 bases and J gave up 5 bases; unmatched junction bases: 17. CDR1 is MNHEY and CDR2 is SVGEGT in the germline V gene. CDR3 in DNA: TGTGCCAGCAGTCGCCGGGACAGGGGCTCCGGGGGAGGCGAGACCCAGTACTTC. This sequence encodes CASSRRDRGSGGGETQYF.

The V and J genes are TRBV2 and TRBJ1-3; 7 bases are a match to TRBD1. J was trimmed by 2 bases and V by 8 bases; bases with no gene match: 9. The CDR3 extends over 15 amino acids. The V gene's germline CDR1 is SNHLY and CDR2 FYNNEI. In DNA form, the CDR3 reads TGTGCCAGCGGAAGACAGGGTCAGGCTGGAAACACCATATATTTT. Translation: CASGRQGQAGNTIYF.

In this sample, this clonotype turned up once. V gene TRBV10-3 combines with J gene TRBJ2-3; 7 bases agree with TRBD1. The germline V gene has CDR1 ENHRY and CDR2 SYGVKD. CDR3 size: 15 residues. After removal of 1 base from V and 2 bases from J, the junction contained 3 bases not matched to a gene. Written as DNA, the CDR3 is TGTGCCATCAGTGAGTGGGACAGATCCACAGATACGCAGTATTTT. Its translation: CAISEWDRSTDTQYF.